The 9 T cell receptor beta chains in this list originate from one sample, sequenced in a study of T cell changes during pregnancy in multiple sclerosis. The assay was immunoSEQ multiplex PCR, and TCRdb's table has in-frame clones only and misses some. The sample includes 50,000 to 65,000 clones, over 90% of them seen just once. The sample in question was peripheral blood, obtained in the first trimester of pregnancy. Receptors originate from a female donor with multiple sclerosis, enrolled in a pregnancy study.

The chain links TRBV6-5 to TRBJ1-2, with 9 bases identical to TRBD1. Germline V lookup: CDR1 MNHEY, CDR2 SVGAGI. The CDR3 is 14 residues long. J lost 11 bases, V lost 4 bases, and 11 bases had no gene match. CDR3 sequence: CASSSNRGLERYTF. In DNA form, the CDR3 reads TGTGCCAGCAGTTCAAACAGGGGGCTGGAGCGATACACCTTC.

The chain has TRBV14 and TRBJ2-2, with D perhaps matching TRBD1 (7 bases). CDR1 is SGHDN and CDR2 is FVKESK in the germline V gene. V dropped 3 bases and J dropped 10 bases, with 18 bases sitting between them. The CDR3 consists of 15 residues. The CDR3 loop reads CASSHGMTGRSELFF. The CDR3 bases are TGTGCCAGCAGCCACGGGATGACAGGGAGGTCGGAGCTGTTTTTT.

The chain is built from TRBV4-2 and TRBJ1-6, with 9 bases aligning to TRBD1. Trimming cost V 0 bases and J 0 bases; bases outside gene matches: 6. Germline-derived CDR1 and CDR2 are LGHNA and YNFKEQ. The CDR3 length is 19 residues. CDR3 in amino acids: CASSQERTGVVSYNSPLHF. The CDR3, as DNA: TGTGCCAGCAGCCAAGAGAGGACAGGGGTCGTCTCCTATAATTCACCCCTCCACTTT.

The rearrangement uses TRBV7-2 and TRBJ2-2; 12 bases align to TRBD1. The CDR3 loop spans 16 amino acids. Trimming at V came to 2 bases and at J to 6 bases, leaving 4 bases not matched to a gene. Germline CDR1 and CDR2: SGHTA and FQGNSA. The CDR3: CASSLLGQGAPGELFF. CDR3 coding DNA: TGTGCCAGCAGCTTACTGGGACAGGGGGCGCCCGGGGAGCTGTTTTTT.

In nucleotides, the CDR3 is TGCGCCAGCAGCCAAGCGGGGGGATATGGCTACACCTTC. Amino acids: CASSQAGGYGYTF. The chain combines TRBV4-3 with TRBJ1-2; D is perhaps TRBD1 (5 bases). This CDR3 region has 13 residues. CDR1 and CDR2 from the germline V gene are LGHNA and YSLEER. The V end was cut by 1 base, the J end by 5 bases, with 8 bases between.

V and J are TRBV7-8 and TRBJ2-7; 8 positions match TRBD2. The germline V gene has CDR1 SGHVS and CDR2 FQNEAQ. This CDR3 is 20 amino acids long. Trimming took 1 base from V and 2 from J; bases not matched to a gene: 19. The CDR3 DNA sequence: TGTGCCAGCAGCTTAGTGACAGTTATTACCAGCGGGGGACCCACCTACGAGCAGTACTTC. Residues: CASSLVTVITSGGPTYEQYF. Filled out from reference TRBV7-8 and TRBJ2-7, the complete variable domain reads GAGVSQSPRYKVAKRGQDVALRCDPISGHVSLFWYQQALGQGPEFLTYFQNEAQLDKSGLPSDRFFAERPEGSVSTLKIQRTQQEDSAVYLCASSLVTVITSGGPTYEQYFGPGTRLTVT.

J is TRBJ2-3 and V is TRBV6-5, with D unresolved. This CDR3 has 16 amino acids. V was pared by 0 bases and J by 0 bases, with 10 bases between. The germline V gene has CDR1 MNHEY and CDR2 SVGAGI. The CDR3 bases are TGTGCCAGCAGTTACTCGTCACTCACTAGCACAGATACGCAGTATTTT. This sequence encodes CASSYSSLTSTDTQYF.

The chain employs TRBV7-2 and TRBJ2-3, with 9 nucleotides matching TRBD1. This CDR3 region has 13 residues. CDR1 and CDR2 from the germline V gene are SGHTA and FQGNSA. The junction had 7 bases not matched to a gene; V was cut back by 4 bases and J by 11 bases. The CDR3 DNA reads TGTGCCAGCAGCTACCACCGGGACAGGGAGCAGTATTTT. As protein: CASSYHRDREQYF.

In this sample, this clone turned up once. The genes are TRBV5-1 and TRBJ2-7; TRBD1 matches at 9 bases. The junction had 5 bases not matched to a gene; V was cut back by 0 bases and J by 4 bases. Looked up from germline, CDR1 is SGHRS and CDR2 is YFSETQ. The CDR3 is 15 residues long. CDR3 sequence reads: CASSLGTGGMYEQYF. The CDR3 nucleotides read TGCGCCAGCAGCTTGGGTACAGGGGGCATGTACGAGCAGTACTTC.